This section outlines one TCR beta chain sequence together with its context. Its matching antigen is unknown. Next came a second PCR, run for roughly 7 to 12 cycles, which used a sample-barcoded 5' primer along with a J-beta primer mix. Using its own MiXCR run on the 5' RACE reads, TCRdb lists one record per CDR3 protein. The data hold hundreds of thousands of distinct CDR3 sequences, with around 50% observed a single time. The entry originates in a study of blood T cells in healthy people across ages. Points from the study as a whole: Age showed a roughly linear inverse relationship with TCR beta diversity per million T cells. In these data, TCR beta diversity tracked strongly with naive T cell percentage.

Each sample gave at least 6 million isolated PBMCs. Sequencing input: blood. The TCR was taken from an elderly woman in good health.

DNA for the CDR3: TGCGCCAGCAGCCCCGGGACAGGGGATATCCTCTATGGCTACACCTTC. Its protein is CASSPGTGDILYGYTF. The chain uses TRBV5-1 and TRBJ1-2; the match to TRBD1 covers 10 bases. The CDR3 is 16 amino acids. V lost 4 bases, J lost 4 bases, and 10 bases stayed unmatched. Germline CDR1 reads SGHRS; CDR2 reads YFSETQ.